The 14 T cell receptor beta chains given below trace back to one sample, sequenced in a study of response to subunit inactivated influenza vaccine. Using its own MiXCR run on the RT-PCR reads, TCRdb lists one record per CDR3 protein. The repertoire holds around 250,000 distinct CDR3 sequences, with more than 10% as singletons. The sequences come from non-naive T cells sorted from PBMCs, collected less than 15 days before vaccination. The source is a man in his forties or fifties who received an inactivated influenza vaccine.

V is TRBV29-1 and J is TRBJ1-2; 9 bases fit TRBD1. Germline CDR1 is SQVTM and CDR2 is ANQGSEA. V was pared by 0 bases and J by 8 bases, with 10 bases of the junction left unmatched. The CDR3 is made up of 15 amino acids. The CDR3, as DNA: TGCAGCGTTGAAGAAATGGGACAGGGCCTGTTCGGCTACACCTTC. It codes for CSVEEMGQGLFGYTF.

The sample holds many counts of this clonotype. The chain uses TRBV18 and TRBJ1-1; 8 bases are a match to TRBD1. This CDR3 contains 13 residues. Germline assignment: CDR1 KGHSH and CDR2 LQKENI. V was pared by 2 bases and J by 6 bases, with 2 bases of the junction left unmatched. CDR3 region: CASSPTGGPEAFF. The CDR3 DNA follows: TGTGCCAGCTCACCAACAGGGGGACCTGAAGCTTTCTTT.

This clonotype has only a few counts. The chain recombines TRBV4-3 with TRBJ2-3; D could derive from TRBD1 or TRBD2 (5 bases each). Trimming left V 0 bases short and J 8 bases short, with 21 bases between. Germline CDR1 is LGHNA and CDR2 is YSLEER. The CDR3 is made up of 17 amino acids. The CDR3 region is CASSQDGGYGAQGTQYF. The CDR3 DNA is TGCGCCAGCAGCCAAGATGGAGGCTACGGCGCCCAGGGTACGCAGTATTTT.

This clonotype occurred a few times. This chain joins TRBV12-3 or TRBV12-4 and TRBJ2-1; a weak D match, TRBD2 (5 bases). The CDR3 is made up of 11 amino acids. The ends were cut back, 6 bases at V and 9 bases at J, with 9 bases in the middle. The CDR3 is CASSSEGEQFF. The CDR3 DNA is TGTGCCAGCAGCTCTGAGGGTGAGCAGTTCTTC.

Many counts were recorded for this clonotype. The chain employs TRBV20-1 and TRBJ2-5, with 11 bases that match TRBD2. The V gene's germline CDR1 is DFQATT and CDR2 SNEGSKA (reference sequence). J was trimmed by 0 bases and V by 8 bases; bases with no gene match: 14. This CDR3 is 17 amino acids long. The chain's CDR3 is CSSLAGGPVWDQETQYF. CDR3 nucleotide sequence: TGCAGTTCCTTAGCGGGAGGGCCCGTTTGGGACCAAGAGACCCAGTACTTC.

Concerning this clonotype: Its ends do not fully match the called genes, so a read error is possible. CDR3 in amino acids: CASSLTGGRNSGELFF. Here the CDR3 DNA reads TGTGCCAGCAGCCTGACCGGCGGGAGAAACAGCGGGGAGCTGTTTTTT. The V call is TRBV6-2 or TRBV6-3, the J call TRBJ2-2, with 7 bases fitting TRBD2. The germline CDR1 and CDR2 sequences are MNHEY and SVGEGT. The CDR3 spans 16 residues.

There are many counts of this clonotype. The J gene is TRBJ2-7, the V gene TRBV12-3 or TRBV12-4; possible D gene TRBD1, 6 bases. V was cut by 5 bases and J by 6 bases, with 14 bases left in between. The CDR3 extends over 13 amino acids. The CDR3 coding sequence is TGTGCCAGCAGTCCAGGGGACACGCTCGAGCAGTACTTC. The encoded protein is CASSPGDTLEQYF.

The chain combines TRBV10-3 with TRBJ2-1; maybe TRBD1 (7 bases). The germline V gene has CDR1 ENHRY and CDR2 SYGVKD. Trimming pared 4 bases from V and 4 bases from J, leaving 20 bases between. The CDR3 has 17 amino acids. The CDR3 DNA reads TGTGCCATCAGTGGAATAGGGGGGACAGACTTTTACAATGAGCAGTTCTTC. Translated, it gives CAISGIGGTDFYNEQFF.

The chain employs TRBV7-2 and TRBJ2-7; D is unresolved. The CDR3 contains 12 residues. Germline assignment: CDR1 SGHTA and CDR2 FQGNSA. Deletions cut 1 base from V and 6 bases from J, with 7 bases between. CDR3 protein: CASSLDNGEQYF. In DNA, the CDR3 is TGTGCCAGCAGCTTAGATAATGGCGAGCAGTACTTC.

The chain recombines TRBV6-6 with TRBJ2-1, with D perhaps matching TRBD2 (7 bases). The V gene's germline CDR1 is MNHNY and CDR2 SVGAGI (reference sequence). The CDR3 sequence is 13 residues long. V dropped 4 bases and J dropped 10 bases, with 14 bases sitting between them. Written as DNA, the CDR3 is TGTGCCAGCAGTTCTGTACAGGGAGGGGAGCAGTTCTTC. Its protein is CASSSVQGGEQFF.

This clonotype was observed a handful of times. This chain uses TRBV18 with TRBJ2-1; possibly TRBD1 for D (5 bases). V dropped 0 bases and J dropped 2 bases, with 8 bases sitting between them. Germline lookup yields CDR1 KGHSH and CDR2 LQKENI. The CDR3 length is 15 residues. The CDR3, as DNA: TGTGCCAGCTCACCACCGGGCAGGGCCTACAATGAGCAGTTCTTC. This encodes CASSPPGRAYNEQFF.

This clonotype was observed a handful of times. The chain recombines TRBV6-2 or TRBV6-3 with TRBJ1-1; 9 bases align to TRBD1. Germline trimming cut 6 bases from V and 0 bases from J; bases unmatched to any gene: 14. This CDR3 spans 18 amino acids. Germline assignment: CDR1 MNHEY and CDR2 SVGEGT. CDR3 sequence (DNA): TGTGCCAGCAGCTACGTCCTCCCTACAGGGGGCATGAACACTGAAGCTTTCTTT. Translated: CASSYVLPTGGMNTEAFF.

The chain carries TRBV4-1 and TRBJ2-7; D gene unclear. This CDR3 is built from 13 residues. Trimming shortened V by 4 bases and J by 4 bases, and 11 bases separated the two germline ends. Germline CDR1 is MGHRA and CDR2 is YSYEKL. The CDR3 nucleotides read TGCGCCAGCAGCCCCGCCGAAGGGTACGAGCAGTACTTC. Translation: CASSPAEGYEQYF.

This clonotype was recorded at least ten times. This chain uses TRBV15 with TRBJ2-5; maybe TRBD2 (5 bases). Germline values: CDR1 LNHNV, CDR2 YYDKDF (reference sequence). V was shortened by 3 bases and J by 2 bases, with 10 bases between the two germline ends. This CDR3 has 14 residues. DNA of the CDR3: TGTGCCACCAGCAGGACACGAGGGCAAGAGACCCAGTACTTC. Translating it yields CATSRTRGQETQYF.